The 2 T cell receptor beta chains presented below share a single source sample, sequenced in a study of blood T cell repertoires in COVID-19. The table came from immunoSEQ multiplex PCR; TCRdb's copy has only in-frame clones and leaves some out. In the table there are about 300,000 clones, approximately 91% of which are singletons. The sequenced sample was peripheral blood. The receptors were sampled from a woman aged 25-40 years with COVID-19, enrolled during active disease.

This chain uses TRBV2 with TRBJ2-2; tentative D call: TRBD2 (6 bases). The CDR3 is made up of 15 amino acids. Germline lookup yields CDR1 SNHLY and CDR2 FYNNEI. Trimming removed 2 bases from V and 6 bases from J, with 13 bases in between. For the CDR3, the DNA is TGTGCCAGCAGTGAAAAGGCGGGGAGCTCCGGGGAGCTGTTTTTT. Amino acids: CASSEKAGSSGELFF.

The rearrangement uses TRBV5-6 and TRBJ1-2; D is undetermined. The V gene's germline CDR1 is SGHDT and CDR2 YYEEEE. V was trimmed by 0 bases and J by 3 bases, leaving 12 bases between them. The CDR3 runs to 15 residues. CDR3 DNA sequence: TGTGCCAGCAGCTTGGATGGAGAGTATTACTATGGCTACACCTTC. The encoded protein is CASSLDGEYYYGYTF.